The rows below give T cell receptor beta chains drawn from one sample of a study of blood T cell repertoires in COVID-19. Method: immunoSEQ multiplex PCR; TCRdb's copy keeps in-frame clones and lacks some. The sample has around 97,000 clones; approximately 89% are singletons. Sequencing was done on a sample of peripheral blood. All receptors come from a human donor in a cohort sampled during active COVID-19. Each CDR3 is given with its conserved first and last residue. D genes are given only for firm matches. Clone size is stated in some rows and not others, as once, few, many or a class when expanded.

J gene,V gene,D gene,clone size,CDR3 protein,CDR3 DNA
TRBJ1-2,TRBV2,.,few,CASSQGFNYGYTF,TGTGCCAGCAGTCAGGGTTTCAACTATGGCTACACCTTC
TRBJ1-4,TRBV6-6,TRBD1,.,CASITGQTNEKLFF,TGTGCCAGCATAACGGGACAGACTAATGAAAAACTGTTTTTT
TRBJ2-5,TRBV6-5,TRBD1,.,CASRDGTGGSETQYF,TGTGCCAGCAGAGACGGGACAGGGGGCAGTGAGACCCAGTACTTC
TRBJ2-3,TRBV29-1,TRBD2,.,CSVGLAGALTDTQYF,TGCAGCGTCGGACTAGCGGGAGCGTTGACAGATACGCAGTATTTT
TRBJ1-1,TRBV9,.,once,CASSVLGRGETEAFF,TGTGCCAGCAGCGTTTTGGGCAGGGGAGAGACTGAAGCTTTCTTT
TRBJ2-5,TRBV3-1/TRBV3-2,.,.,CASQQGYQETQYF,TGTGCCAGTCAACAGGGATACCAAGAGACCCAGTACTTC
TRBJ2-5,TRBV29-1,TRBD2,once,CSERLAGQETQYF,TGCAGCGAAAGACTAGCGGGCCAAGAGACCCAGTACTTC
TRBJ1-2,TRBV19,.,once,CASSTYSSRQPNYGYTF,TGTGCCAGTAGTACCTACTCATCGCGGCAGCCAAACTATGGCTACACCTTC
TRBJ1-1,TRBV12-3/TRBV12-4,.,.,CASSWEMNTEAFF,TGTGCCAGCAGTTGGGAGATGAACACTGAAGCTTTCTTT
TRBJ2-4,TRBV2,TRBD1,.,CASRTGTAVAKNIQYF,TGTGCCAGCAGAACTGGGACAGCCGTAGCCAAAAACATTCAGTACTTC
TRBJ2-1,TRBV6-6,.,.,CASRPRAGSSYNEQFF,TGTGCCAGCAGACCCCGGGCTGGGAGCTCCTACAATGAGCAGTTCTTC
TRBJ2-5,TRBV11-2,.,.,CASSQLLPGETQYF,TGTGCCAGCAGCCAATTATTGCCGGGAGAGACCCAGTACTTC
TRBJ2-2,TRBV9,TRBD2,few,CASSVIAGGPDTGELFF,TGTGCCAGCAGCGTTATAGCGGGAGGGCCGGACACCGGGGAGCTGTTTTTT
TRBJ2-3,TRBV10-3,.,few,CAISGPTGRTDTQYF,TGTGCCATCAGCGGACCGACAGGACGCACAGATACGCAGTATTTT
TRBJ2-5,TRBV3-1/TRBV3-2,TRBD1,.,CASTKLRGRMETQYF,TGTGCCAGCACCAAGCTGAGGGGGCGTATGGAGACCCAGTACTTC
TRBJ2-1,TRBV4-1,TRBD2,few,CASSLRTSGSSYNEQFF,TGCGCCAGCAGCCTCCGGACTAGCGGGAGCTCCTACAATGAGCAGTTCTTC
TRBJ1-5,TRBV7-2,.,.,CASSTQGSNQPQHF,TGTGCCAGCAGCACGCAGGGAAGCAATCAGCCCCAGCATTTT
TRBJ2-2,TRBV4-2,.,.,CASSQDSIGGANTGELFF,TGTGCCAGCAGCCAAGATTCTATCGGCGGAGCTAACACCGGGGAGCTGTTTTTT
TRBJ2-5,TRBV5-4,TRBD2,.,CASGVRTSGGGYQETQYF,TGTGCCAGCGGTGTGAGGACTAGCGGGGGGGGGTACCAAGAGACCCAGTACTTC
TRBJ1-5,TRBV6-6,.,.,CASSYSIGGNQPQHF,TGTGCCAGCAGTTACTCCATCGGAGGCAATCAGCCCCAGCATTTT
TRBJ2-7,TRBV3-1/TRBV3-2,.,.,CASSQDMSGPYEQYF,TGTGCCAGCAGCCAAGATATGAGCGGCCCCTACGAGCAGTACTTC
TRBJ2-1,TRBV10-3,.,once,CAISESSGPYNEQFF,TGTGCCATCAGTGAGTCAAGCGGCCCATACAATGAGCAGTTCTTC
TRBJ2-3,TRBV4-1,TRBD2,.,CASSRTSGSPRTTDTQYF,TGCGCCAGCAGCAGGACTAGCGGGAGCCCCAGAACCACAGATACGCAGTATTTT
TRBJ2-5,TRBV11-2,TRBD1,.,CASSSFGTGRETQYF,TGTGCCAGCAGCTCCTTTGGGACAGGGAGGGAGACCCAGTACTTC
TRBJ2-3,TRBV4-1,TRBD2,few,CASSQNILPLAGRGTDTQYF,TGCGCCAGCAGCCAAAACATTCTACCTCTAGCGGGACGTGGCACAGATACGCAGTATTTT
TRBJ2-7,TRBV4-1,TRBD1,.,CASSRGQGPYEQYF,TGCGCCAGCAGCCGAGGACAGGGGCCCTACGAGCAGTACTTC
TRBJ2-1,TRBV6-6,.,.,CASSYGAEQFF,TGTGCCAGCAGTTACGGGGCTGAGCAGTTCTTC
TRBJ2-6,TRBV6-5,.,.,CASSTVGAGANVLTF,TGTGCCAGCAGCACGGTGGGAGCTGGGGCCAACGTCCTGACTTTC
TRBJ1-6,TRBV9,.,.,CASSRSGRRGNSPLHF,TGTGCCAGCAGCCGCTCGGGCCGAAGGGGGAATTCACCCCTCCACTTT
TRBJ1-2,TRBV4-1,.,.,CASSQPEQAINYGYTF,TGCGCCAGCAGCCAACCGGAACAGGCGATAAACTATGGCTACACCTTC
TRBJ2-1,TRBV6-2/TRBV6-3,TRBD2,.,CASSRGTSGSYNEQFF,TGTGCCAGCAGCCGAGGGACTAGCGGGAGCTACAATGAGCAGTTCTTC
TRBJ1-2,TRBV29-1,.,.,CSVAGQLYGYTF,TGCAGCGTTGCCGGACAGTTATATGGCTACACCTTC
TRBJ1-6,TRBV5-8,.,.,CASSRKRAGRDSPLHF,TGTGCCAGCAGCCGTAAGAGGGCGGGGCGAGATTCACCCCTCCACTTT
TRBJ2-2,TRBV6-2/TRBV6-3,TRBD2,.,CASSSSSGSNTGELFF,TGTGCCAGCAGTTCGTCTAGCGGGTCGAACACCGGGGAGCTGTTTTTT
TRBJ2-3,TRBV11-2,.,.,CASSLASTQYF,TGTGCCAGCAGCTTAGCGTCTACGCAGTATTTT
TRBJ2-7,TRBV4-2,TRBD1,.,CASSQDTGQGVYEQYF,TGTGCCAGCAGCCAAGATACGGGACAGGGAGTATACGAGCAGTACTTC
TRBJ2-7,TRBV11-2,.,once,CASSLVTGRDYEQYF,TGTGCCAGCAGCTTAGTTACAGGGAGAGACTACGAGCAGTACTTC
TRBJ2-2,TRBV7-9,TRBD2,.,CASSAGGAGANTGELFF,TGTGCCAGCAGCGCTGGGGGAGCGGGGGCGAACACCGGGGAGCTGTTTTTT
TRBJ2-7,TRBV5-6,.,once,CASSILGGRVREQYF,TGTGCCAGCAGCATTCTTGGGGGGAGAGTGAGGGAGCAGTACTTC
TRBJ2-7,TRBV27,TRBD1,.,CASSFSGQIYEQYF,TGTGCCAGCAGTTTTTCGGGACAGATCTACGAGCAGTACTTC
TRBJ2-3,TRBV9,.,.,CASSVGGASTDTQYF,TGTGCCAGCAGCGTAGGCGGGGCCAGCACAGATACGCAGTATTTT
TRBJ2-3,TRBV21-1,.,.,CASSETTSGSSNTQYF,TGTGCCAGCAGCGAAACGACTAGCGGGAGCAGCAATACGCAGTATTTT
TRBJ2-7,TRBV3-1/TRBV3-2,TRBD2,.,CASALAGSYEQYF,TGTGCCAGCGCCCTAGCGGGAAGTTACGAGCAGTACTTC
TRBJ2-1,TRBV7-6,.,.,CASSLAEGAFDNEQFF,TGTGCCAGCAGCTTAGCGGAGGGGGCGTTTGACAATGAGCAGTTCTTC
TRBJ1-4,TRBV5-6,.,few,CASSPGALRGTNEKLFF,TGTGCCAGCAGCCCAGGGGCCTTACGGGGAACTAATGAAAAACTGTTTTTT